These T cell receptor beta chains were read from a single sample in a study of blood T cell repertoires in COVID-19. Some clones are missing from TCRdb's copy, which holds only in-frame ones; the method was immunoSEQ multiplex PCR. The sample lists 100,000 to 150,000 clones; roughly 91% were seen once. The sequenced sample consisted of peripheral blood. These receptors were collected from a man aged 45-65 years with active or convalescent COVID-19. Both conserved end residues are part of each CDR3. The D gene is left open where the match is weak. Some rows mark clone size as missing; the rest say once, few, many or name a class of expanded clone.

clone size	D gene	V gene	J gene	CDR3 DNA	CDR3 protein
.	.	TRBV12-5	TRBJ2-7	TGTGCTAGTGGCCGAGGGGGTTCCTACGAGCAGTACTTC	CASGRGGSYEQYF
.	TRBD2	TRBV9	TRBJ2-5	TGTGCCAGCAGCGTAGTAACTAGCGGGGGCCTGGACCAAGAGACCCAGTACTTC	CASSVVTSGGLDQETQYF
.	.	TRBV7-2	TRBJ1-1	TGTGCCAGCAGCCCAGGTGGCGTGAACACTGAAGCTTTCTTT	CASSPGGVNTEAFF
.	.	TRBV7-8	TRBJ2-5	TGTGCCAGCAGCCTAACTTGGGAGGGTAGGGGGAAAGAGACCCAGTACTTC	CASSLTWEGRGKETQYF
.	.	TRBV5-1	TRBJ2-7	TGCGCCAGCAGCTTGGTGGCGGGTACCTACGAGCAGTACTTC	CASSLVAGTYEQYF
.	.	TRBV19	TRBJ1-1	TGTGCCAGTACCGATACGGGGGGCTGGGACACTGAAGCTTTCTTT	CASTDTGGWDTEAFF
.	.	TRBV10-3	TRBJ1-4	TGTGCCATCAGCCGATACAACGACAGGACGGGAGGTGAAAAACTGTTTTTT	CAISRYNDRTGGEKLFF
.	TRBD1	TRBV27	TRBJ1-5	TGTGCCAGCAGTCCCGGGACAGTAAATCAGCCCCAGCATTTT	CASSPGTVNQPQHF
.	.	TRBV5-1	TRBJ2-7	TGCGCCAGCAGCTTGGTTGGCGGGACCTACGAGCAGTACTTC	CASSLVGGTYEQYF
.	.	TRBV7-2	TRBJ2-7	TGTGCCAGCAGCCCACGGGGGGCAAACGAGCAGTACTTC	CASSPRGANEQYF
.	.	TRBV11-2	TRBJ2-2	TGTGCCAGCAGCTTAGATCTAGGTGGAGGCGGGGAGCTGTTTTTT	CASSLDLGGGGELFF
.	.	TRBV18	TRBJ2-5	TGTGCCAGCTCACTAACGGACAGTTCAAACGCCGAGACCCAGTACTTC	CASSLTDSSNAETQYF
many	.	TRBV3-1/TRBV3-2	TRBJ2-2	TGTGCCAGCAGCCTGCGCATGGGGCAGACCGGGGAGCTGTTTTTT	CASSLRMGQTGELFF
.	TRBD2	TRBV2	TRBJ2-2	TGTGCCAGCAGCCGCGGACTAGCGCAGGCCGGGGAGCTGTTTTTT	CASSRGLAQAGELFF
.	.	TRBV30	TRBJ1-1	TGTGCCTGGAGTGTACTAGATCAGGGGACCACTGAAGCTTTCTTT	CAWSVLDQGTTEAFF
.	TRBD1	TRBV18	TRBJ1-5	TGTGCCAGCGGGCAGACAGGGTTCGGTTCGACACTACATAGCAATCAGCCCCAGCATTTT	CASGQTGFGSTLHSNQPQHF
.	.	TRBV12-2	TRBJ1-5	TGTGCAAGTCGCTGGGGGGGGGACAGGGAAGGTCCTGGACAGCCCCAGCATTTT	CASRWGGDREGPGQPQHF
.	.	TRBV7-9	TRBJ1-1	TGTGCCAGCAGCTCCCCAGGGTTCCTTATGAACACTGAAGCTTTCTTT	CASSSPGFLMNTEAFF
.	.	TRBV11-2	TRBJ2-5	TGTGCCAGCAGTCAGGGCCACCAAGAGACCCAGTACTTC	CASSQGHQETQYF
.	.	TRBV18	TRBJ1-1	TGTGCCAGCTCCCTGGACAGACTGAACACTGAAGCTTTCTTT	CASSLDRLNTEAFF
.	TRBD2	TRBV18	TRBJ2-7	TGTGCCAGCTCACCAAGATTAGCGGGGAGATACGAGCAGTACTTC	CASSPRLAGRYEQYF
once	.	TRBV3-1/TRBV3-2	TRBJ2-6	TGTGCCAGCAGCCAAGACAGGGCCTCTGGGGCCAACGTCCTGACTTTC	CASSQDRASGANVLTF
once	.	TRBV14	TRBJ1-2	TGTGCCAGCAGCCAAGATCAGGGCTGGGGTGGCTACACCTTC	CASSQDQGWGGYTF